The 25 T cell receptor beta chains below were found in one sample sequenced in a study of shared clonotypes between healthy human individuals (TCRdb year 2020). Libraries were prepared through the immunoSEQ multiplex PCR assay. In its TCRdb copy, this immuneACCESS table keeps in-frame sequences only and misses some clones. Where compared with another copy, unresolved V genes explain less than half of these, and the others have no known cause. In all, the sample holds under 2.5 million clones, and 85% to 95% of those were seen once. The ten largest account for about 0.36% of the sample. Material for sequencing was naive CD4+ T cells from PBMCs. This specimen's cell subset or site label, per the study, means: CD45RA+ positively selected. The receptor source for this set is a man younger than 35 in good health. Some clones in this sample may be carry-over from other donors' samples.

The chain links TRBV28 to TRBJ2-7, with a possible D match to TRBD1 (6 bases). Trimming pared 8 bases from V and 2 bases from J, leaving 16 bases between. The CDR3 sequence is 14 residues long. Germline V gene sequence: CDR1 MDHEN, CDR2 SYDVKM. The CDR3: CASLGGVGTYEQYF. The CDR3 DNA follows: TGTGCCAGCCTAGGGGGAGTGGGTACCTACGAGCAGTACTTC.

V is TRBV6-5 and J is TRBJ1-2; D perhaps matches TRBD1 (6 bases). V dropped 4 bases and J dropped 8 bases, with 20 bases sitting between them. This CDR3 has 15 residues. CDR1 MNHEY and CDR2 SVGAGI come from the germline V gene. CDR3 sequence: CASSSAWVGGDGYTF. In DNA, the CDR3 is TGTGCCAGCAGTTCGGCGTGGGTGGGGGGCGACGGCTACACCTTC.

This rearrangement joins TRBV5-1 to TRBJ2-7; D may be TRBD2 (6 bases). V was clipped by 2 bases and J by 1 base, with 19 bases between them. Germline values: CDR1 SGHRS, CDR2 YFSETQ. CDR3 size: 17 residues. The CDR3 here is CASSFRTNGAESYEQYF. The CDR3 DNA sequence: TGCGCCAGCAGCTTTCGGACTAACGGGGCTGAGTCCTACGAGCAGTACTTC. Based on the CDR3 plus reference TRBV5-1 and TRBJ2-7, the full variable domain is KAGVTQTPRYLIKTRGQQVTLSCSPISGHRSVSWYQQTPGQGLQFLFEYFSETQRNKGNFPGRFSGRQFSNSRSEMNVSTLELGDSALYLCASSFRTNGAESYEQYFGPGTRLTVT.

This chain uses TRBV28 with TRBJ1-3, with D unresolved. The V end was cut by 6 bases, the J end by 3 bases, with 18 bases between. Germline CDR1 reads MDHEN; CDR2 reads SYDVKM. The CDR3 is made up of 16 amino acids. The CDR3 DNA follows: TGTGCCAGCAGCCGCGGGCCGGGTTCGTATGGAAACACCATATATTTT. Amino acids: CASSRGPGSYGNTIYF.

Comments on this clone: This sample also contains other DNA sequences that code for the same CDR3. This chain connects TRBV18 to TRBJ2-7; 7 positions agree with TRBD1. This CDR3 contains 13 residues. Germline CDR1 and CDR2: KGHSH and LQKENI. Trimming at V came to 6 bases and at J to 3 bases, leaving 5 bases not matched to a gene. The CDR3: CASSPNRGYEQYF. The CDR3 DNA follows: TGTGCCAGCTCCCCCAACAGGGGCTACGAGCAGTACTTC.

The gene calls are TRBV5-4 and TRBJ2-5, with 14 bases that match TRBD2. The CDR3 length is 15 residues. V was clipped by 4 bases and J by 3 bases; unmatched bases: 2. CDR1 is SGHNT, CDR2 YYREEE, per germline (reference sequence). CDR3 sequence (DNA): TGTGCCAGCAGCGCGGGACTAGCGGGAGAAGAGACCCAGTACTTC. This codes for CASSAGLAGEETQYF.

This clone was counted only a few times. The chain uses TRBV20-1 and TRBJ1-2; D gene ambiguous. The CDR3 is 11 residues long. The V gene's germline CDR1 is DFQATT and CDR2 SNEGSKA (reference sequence). V gave up 6 bases and J gave up 2 bases, with 7 bases separating them. The CDR3 region has the DNA TGCAGTGCCGACACCAACTATGGCTACACCTTC. This sequence encodes CSADTNYGYTF.

Of note for this clone: Distinct nucleotide sequences in the sample also encode this CDR3. The chain combines TRBV5-1 with TRBJ1-2; 11 bases match TRBD1. Germline V gene data show CDR1 as SGHRS and CDR2 as YFSETQ. The CDR3 extends over 14 amino acids. V trimming: 3 bases; J trimming: 2 bases; junction bases outside the gene matches: 0. CDR3 nucleotides: TGCGCCAGCAGCTGGACAGGGGGCAACTATGGCTACACCTTC. It translates to CASSWTGGNYGYTF.

The J gene is TRBJ2-1, the V gene TRBV2, with unresolved D. The germline CDR1 and CDR2 sequences are SNHLY and FYNNEI. V was cut by 4 bases and J by 6 bases, with 13 bases left in between. There are 14 residues in the CDR3. CDR3 sequence reads: CASSVNWVGNEQFF. The CDR3 DNA follows: TGTGCCAGCAGTGTAAACTGGGTAGGCAATGAGCAGTTCTTC.

This clone was seen more than once but under ten times. This chain connects TRBV2 to TRBJ1-2; D is unclear. V lost 7 bases and J 3 bases, leaving 12 bases between the germline ends. CDR3 length: 13 residues. Germline CDR1 and CDR2: SNHLY and FYNNEI. The CDR3 DNA is TGTGCCAGCACACGGACCGGGGACTATGGCTACACCTTC. This gives the protein CASTRTGDYGYTF.

This clone is a singleton in its sample. The chain recombines TRBV28 with TRBJ1-1; a possible D gene is TRBD1 (5 bases). The CDR3 has 17 amino acids. Deletions cut 1 base from V and 5 bases from J, with 20 bases between. Germline assignment: CDR1 MDHEN and CDR2 SYDVKM. The CDR3 sequence: CASSLYGHRSGLTEAFF. The CDR3 DNA reads TGTGCCAGCAGTTTATATGGACACAGGTCGGGATTGACTGAAGCTTTCTTT.

The chain is built from TRBV7-2 and TRBJ2-3; 13 bases map to TRBD2. Germline loops: CDR1 SGHTA, CDR2 FQGNSA. CDR3 length equals 19 residues. V lost 3 bases and J lost 0; bases outside the gene matches: 9. CDR3: CASSFTSGRARGSTDTQYF. The CDR3, as DNA: TGTGCCAGCAGCTTTACTAGCGGGAGGGCCCGGGGCAGCACAGATACGCAGTATTTT.

This chain uses TRBV27 with TRBJ1-4; 8 nucleotides line up with TRBD1. This CDR3 spans 13 amino acids. Germline CDR1 reads MNHEY; CDR2 reads SMNVEV (reference sequence). The ends lost 8 bases at V and 8 bases at J; junction bases unmatched: 7. DNA of the CDR3: TGTGCCAGCCAGACAGGGGTTGGGGAAAAACTGTTTTTT. Translated: CASQTGVGEKLFF.

The rearrangement joins TRBV7-2 to TRBJ2-5; D tentatively reads TRBD1 or TRBD2 (6 bases each). The V gene's germline CDR1 is SGHTA and CDR2 FQGNSA. The V end lost 4 bases, the J end lost 5 bases, and 20 bases lay between the germline ends. This CDR3 has 16 residues. CDR3 loop: CASSYGGGLTGETQYF. The CDR3 DNA follows: TGTGCCAGCAGCTACGGTGGGGGACTCACAGGGGAGACCCAGTACTTC.

This clone has just one count. The chain has TRBV7-9 and TRBJ2-7; 8 nucleotides match TRBD2. V was clipped by 5 bases and J by 9 bases; unmatched bases: 18. CDR1 and CDR2 from the germline V gene are SEHNR and FQNEAQ (reference sequence). This CDR3 has 16 amino acids. The CDR3, as DNA: TGTGCCAGCAGCAGATCCAGCGGGAGCGCTCCTAAGGGGCAGTACTTC. It codes for CASSRSSGSAPKGQYF.

This clone appeared a few times. V usage is TRBV6-5 and J usage is TRBJ1-5; 8 bases agree with TRBD1. Looked up from germline, CDR1 is MNHEY and CDR2 is SVGAGI. Trimming at V came to 6 bases and at J to 6 bases, leaving 4 bases not matched to a gene. There are 13 residues in the CDR3. CDR3 sequence: CASRRTGTQPQHF. The CDR3 DNA reads as TGTGCCAGCAGACGGACAGGGACTCAGCCCCAGCATTTT.

CDR3 nucleotides: TGTGCCAGCAGCCGGGACACCTCCTACGAGCAGTACTTC. Protein product: CASSRDTSYEQYF. This chain connects TRBV28 to TRBJ2-7; D may be TRBD1 (6 bases). This CDR3 has 13 residues. CDR1 is MDHEN, CDR2 SYDVKM, per germline. Trimming pared 6 bases from V and 0 bases from J, leaving 9 bases between.

This clone was found a few times. The chain is built from TRBV25-1 and TRBJ1-1; D gene unclear. CDR1 and CDR2 (germline): MGHDK, SYGVNS. The CDR3 loop spans 13 amino acids. V was trimmed by 7 bases and J by 6 bases, leaving 15 bases between them. The CDR3 here is CASKTGVWAEAFF. In nucleotides, the CDR3 is TGTGCCAGCAAAACTGGGGTCTGGGCTGAAGCTTTCTTT.

V usage is TRBV5-5 and J usage is TRBJ2-7, with TRBD1 matching 10 bases. The CDR3 is 14 residues long. Losses at the gene ends were 4 bases for V and 3 bases for J; bases not matched to a gene: 4. CDR1 is SGHKS and CDR2 is YYEKEE in the germline V gene (reference sequence). The CDR3 DNA sequence: TGTGCCAGCAGCCGGGACAGGGGAAACTACGAGCAGTACTTC. Its protein is CASSRDRGNYEQYF.

As for this clone: An end of the junction differs from the germline gene, which may be a read error. The J gene is TRBJ2-3, the V gene TRBV28, with 7 bases fitting TRBD1. This CDR3 is built from 11 residues. Germline V CDR1 and CDR2: MDHEN, SYDVKM. The CDR3 bases are TGTGCCAGCAGTTCCCGTGACAGGGAGAGTTTT. This gives the protein CASSSRDRESF.

The V gene is TRBV18, the J gene TRBJ2-7; TRBD2 is a possible D gene (6 bases). Germline V lookup: CDR1 KGHSH, CDR2 LQKENI. With 6 bases removed from V and 4 bases from J, the gap between germline ends came to 19 bases. CDR3 length: 15 residues. CDR3: CASSADVRGGYEQYF. DNA for the CDR3: TGTGCCAGCTCCGCGGACGTGAGGGGAGGTTACGAGCAGTACTTC.

This clone was counted once. CDR3 bases: TGTGCCAGCAGCGCGGGGCCAGGGGCCGAGACCCAGTACTTC. It translates to CASSAGPGAETQYF. The chain combines TRBV9 with TRBJ2-5; D may be TRBD1 (6 bases). V was cut by 3 bases and J by 5 bases, with 14 bases left in between. Germline V lookup: CDR1 SGDLS, CDR2 YYNGEE. The length of the CDR3 is 14 residues.

The chain employs TRBV5-4 and TRBJ1-2; perhaps TRBD1 as D (5 bases). The V end was cut by 4 bases, the J end by 0 bases, with 16 bases between. Germline CDR1 is SGHNT and CDR2 is YYREEE (reference sequence). This CDR3 contains 16 residues. CDR3 nucleotides: TGTGCCAGCAGCACCGGGACGCTTCTAGCTAACTATGGCTACACCTTC. Its protein is CASSTGTLLANYGYTF.

CDR3 region: CASSATTSGTFTSTDTQYF. CDR3 nucleotides: TGTGCCAGCAGTGCCACGACAAGCGGGACCTTTACTAGCACAGATACGCAGTATTTT. J is TRBJ2-3 and V is TRBV28, with 7 bases lining up with TRBD2. Germline lookup yields CDR1 MDHEN and CDR2 SYDVKM. The V segment lost 5 bases and the J segment 0 bases; nucleotides outside the gene matches: 17. CDR3 length: 19 residues.

This clone was recorded only once. This chain joins TRBV2 and TRBJ2-3; D perhaps matches TRBD1 (5 bases). CDR1 and CDR2 (germline): SNHLY, FYNNEI. Trimming took off 6 bases at V and 8 bases at J, with 24 bases between the two ends. This CDR3 is built from 16 residues. This CDR3 reads CASSSDRTTLLATQYF. DNA for the CDR3: TGTGCCAGCAGCTCCGACAGAACGACCTTGTTAGCTACGCAGTATTTT.